The following is a TCR beta chain sequence with its context. The table came from immunoSEQ multiplex PCR; TCRdb's copy has only in-frame clones and leaves some out. The profile covers hundreds of thousands of clones, with roughly nine tenths appearing a single time and roughly 0.69% taken by the ten largest. The data were obtained in a study of blood T cell repertoires in COVID-19. Study summary: The United States, Italy and Spain supplied acute and convalescent COVID-19 samples.

The CDR3 extends over 15 amino acids. The V and J ends lost 4 bases and 0 bases respectively, with 11 bases between them. CDR1 and CDR2 from the germline V gene are KGHSH and LQKENI. This chain uses TRBV18 with TRBJ2-3; D possibly corresponds to TRBD1 (6 bases). Sequencing was performed on peripheral blood. This clonotype was obtained from a man between 35 and 55 years old with acute or convalescent COVID-19. CDR3 amino acids: CASSLKGHSTDTQYF. CDR3 bases: TGTGCCAGCTCACTCAAGGGACACAGCACAGATACGCAGTATTTT.